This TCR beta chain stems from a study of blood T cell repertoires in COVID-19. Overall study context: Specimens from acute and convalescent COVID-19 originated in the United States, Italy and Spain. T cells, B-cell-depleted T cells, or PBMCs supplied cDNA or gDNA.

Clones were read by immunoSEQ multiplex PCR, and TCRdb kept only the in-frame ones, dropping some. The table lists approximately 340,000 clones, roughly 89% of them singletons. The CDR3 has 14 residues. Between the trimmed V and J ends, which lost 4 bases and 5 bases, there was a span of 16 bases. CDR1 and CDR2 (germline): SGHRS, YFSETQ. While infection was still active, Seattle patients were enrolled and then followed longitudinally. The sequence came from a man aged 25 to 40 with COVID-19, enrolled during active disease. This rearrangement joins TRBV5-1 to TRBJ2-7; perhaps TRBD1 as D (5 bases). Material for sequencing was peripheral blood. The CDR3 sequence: CASSLGQETNEQYF. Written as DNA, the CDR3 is TGCGCCAGCAGCCTAGGACAAGAAACGAACGAGCAGTACTTC. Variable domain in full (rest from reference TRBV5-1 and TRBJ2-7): KAGVTQTPRYLIKTRGQQVTLSCSPISGHRSVSWYQQTPGQGLQFLFEYFSETQRNKGNFPGRFSGRQFSNSRSEMNVSTLELGDSALYLCASSLGQETNEQYFGPGTRLTVT.